One T cell receptor (beta chain) is described in this entry. The antigen remains unidentified. A read error may produce the germline difference seen at one junction end. The authors amplified TCR beta CDR3 regions, and they did so from RNA transcripts for repertoire sequencing. HTBI primers primed a first-round RT-PCR, and a second-round multiplex PCR followed. MiXCR, run by TCRdb on the multiplex PCR reads, gives a single entry per CDR3 protein. The table lists almost 750,000 distinct CDR3 sequences, approximately 40% of them singletons. CDR3 size: 15 residues. Germline V gives CDR1 KGHDR, CDR2 SFDVKD. The sample belongs to a study of Graves' ophthalmopathy and Graves' hyperthyroidism. Study-wide results and caveats: The model's prediction of ophthalmopathy progression had around 70% sensitivity and roughly 72% specificity.

Sequencing was carried out using peripheral blood. The chain couples TRBV24-1 to TRBJ1-5; weak D call: TRBD1 (6 bases). The clonotype originates from an adult man with Graves' ophthalmopathy. The CDR3 reads CASSYIRQGNQPQHF. CDR3 coding DNA: TGTGCCAGCAGTTACATCAGGCAGGGGAATCAGCCCCAGCATTTT.